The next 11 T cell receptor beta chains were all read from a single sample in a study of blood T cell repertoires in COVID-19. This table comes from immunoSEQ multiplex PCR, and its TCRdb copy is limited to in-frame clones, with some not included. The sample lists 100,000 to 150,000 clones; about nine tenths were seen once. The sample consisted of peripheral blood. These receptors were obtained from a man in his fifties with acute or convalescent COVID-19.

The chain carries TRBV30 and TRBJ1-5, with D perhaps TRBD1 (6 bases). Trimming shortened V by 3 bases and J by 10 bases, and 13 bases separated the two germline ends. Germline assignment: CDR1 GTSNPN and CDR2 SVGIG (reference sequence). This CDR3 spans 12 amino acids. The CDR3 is CAWRKGHLPQHF. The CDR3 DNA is TGTGCCTGGAGGAAGGGACACCTACCCCAGCATTTT.

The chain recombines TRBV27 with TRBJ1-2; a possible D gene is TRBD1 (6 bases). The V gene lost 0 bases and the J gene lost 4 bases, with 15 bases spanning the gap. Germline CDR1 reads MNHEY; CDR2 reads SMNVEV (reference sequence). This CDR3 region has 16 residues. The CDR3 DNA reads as TGTGCCAGCAGTTTATCCCCCACAGGGTTACCCTATGGCTACACCTTC. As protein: CASSLSPTGLPYGYTF.

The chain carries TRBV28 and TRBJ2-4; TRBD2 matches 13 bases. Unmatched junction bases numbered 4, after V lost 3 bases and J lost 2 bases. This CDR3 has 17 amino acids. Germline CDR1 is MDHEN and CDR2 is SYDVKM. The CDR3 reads CASSFRLAGGSKNIQYF. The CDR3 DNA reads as TGTGCCAGCAGTTTCAGACTAGCGGGGGGATCCAAAAACATTCAGTACTTC.

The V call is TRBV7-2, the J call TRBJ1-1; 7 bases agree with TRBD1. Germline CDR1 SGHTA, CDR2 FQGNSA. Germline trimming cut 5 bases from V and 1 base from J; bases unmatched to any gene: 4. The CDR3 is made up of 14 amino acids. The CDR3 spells CASSLGTANTEAFF. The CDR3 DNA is TGTGCCAGCAGCCTTGGGACAGCGAACACTGAAGCTTTCTTT.

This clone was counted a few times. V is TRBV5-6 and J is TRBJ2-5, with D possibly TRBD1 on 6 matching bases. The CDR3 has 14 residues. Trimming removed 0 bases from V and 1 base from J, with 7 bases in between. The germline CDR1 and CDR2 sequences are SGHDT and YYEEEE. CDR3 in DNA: TGTGCCAGCAGCTTGGGACAGGCCCAAGAGACCCAGTACTTC. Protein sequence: CASSLGQAQETQYF.

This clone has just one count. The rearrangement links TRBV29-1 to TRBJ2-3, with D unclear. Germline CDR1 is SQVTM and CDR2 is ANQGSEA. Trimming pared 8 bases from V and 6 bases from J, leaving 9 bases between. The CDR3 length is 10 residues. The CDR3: CSSGADTQYF. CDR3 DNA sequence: TGCAGCTCCGGCGCGGATACGCAGTATTTT.

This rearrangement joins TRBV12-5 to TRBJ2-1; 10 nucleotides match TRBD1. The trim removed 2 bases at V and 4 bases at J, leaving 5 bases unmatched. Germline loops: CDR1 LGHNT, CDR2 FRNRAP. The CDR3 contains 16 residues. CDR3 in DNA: TGTGCTAGTGGTTTGAGTCCGGGACAGGGGTACAATGAGCAGTTCTTC. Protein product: CASGLSPGQGYNEQFF.

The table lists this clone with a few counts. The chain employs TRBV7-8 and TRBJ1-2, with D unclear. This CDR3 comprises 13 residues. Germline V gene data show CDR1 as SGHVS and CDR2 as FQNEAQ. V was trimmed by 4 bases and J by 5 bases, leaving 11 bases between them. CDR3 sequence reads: CASSSSGGYGYTF. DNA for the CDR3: TGTGCCAGCAGCTCCTCGGGTGGTTATGGCTACACCTTC. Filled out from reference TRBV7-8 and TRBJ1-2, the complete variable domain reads GAGVSQSPRYKVAKRGQDVALRCDPISGHVSLFWYQQALGQGPEFLTYFQNEAQLDKSGLPSDRFFAERPEGSVSTLKIQRTQQEDSAVYLCASSSSGGYGYTFGSGTRLTVV.

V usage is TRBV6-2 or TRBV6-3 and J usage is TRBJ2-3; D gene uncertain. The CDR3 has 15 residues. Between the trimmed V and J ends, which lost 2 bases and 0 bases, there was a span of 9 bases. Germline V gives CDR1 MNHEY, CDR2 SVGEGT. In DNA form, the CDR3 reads TGTGCCAGCAGTTACACGGTTGCTAGCACAGATACGCAGTATTTT. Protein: CASSYTVASTDTQYF.

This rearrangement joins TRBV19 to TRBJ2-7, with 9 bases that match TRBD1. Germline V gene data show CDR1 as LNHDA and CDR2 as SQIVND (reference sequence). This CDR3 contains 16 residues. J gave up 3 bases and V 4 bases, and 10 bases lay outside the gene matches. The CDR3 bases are TGTGCCAGTAGTAAGGAGAGAGGACAGGGGCACTACGAGCAGTACTTC. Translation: CASSKERGQGHYEQYF.

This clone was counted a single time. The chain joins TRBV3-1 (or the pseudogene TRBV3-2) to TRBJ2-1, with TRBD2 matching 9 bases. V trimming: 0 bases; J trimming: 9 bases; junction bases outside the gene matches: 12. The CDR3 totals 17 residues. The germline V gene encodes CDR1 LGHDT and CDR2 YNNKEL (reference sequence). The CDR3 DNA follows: TGTGCCAGCAGCCAAGATTCAAGTAGCGGGAGTAGGATTGAGCAGTTCTTC. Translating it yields CASSQDSSSGSRIEQFF.